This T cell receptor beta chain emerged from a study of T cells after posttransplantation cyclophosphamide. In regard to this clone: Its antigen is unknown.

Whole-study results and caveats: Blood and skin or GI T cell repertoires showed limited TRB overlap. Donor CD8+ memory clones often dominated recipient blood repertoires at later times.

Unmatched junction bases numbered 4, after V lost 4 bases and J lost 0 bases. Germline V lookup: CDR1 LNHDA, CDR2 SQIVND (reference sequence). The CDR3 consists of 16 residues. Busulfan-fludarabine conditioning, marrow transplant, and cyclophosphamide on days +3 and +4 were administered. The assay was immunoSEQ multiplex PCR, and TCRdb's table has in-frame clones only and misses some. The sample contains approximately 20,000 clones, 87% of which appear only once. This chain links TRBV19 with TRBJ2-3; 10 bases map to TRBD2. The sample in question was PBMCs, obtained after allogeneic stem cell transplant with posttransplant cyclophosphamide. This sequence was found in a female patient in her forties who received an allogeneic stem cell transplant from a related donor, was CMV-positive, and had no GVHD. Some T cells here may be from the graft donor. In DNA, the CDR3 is TGTGCCAGTAGTAGGACTAGCGGACCTAGCACAGATACGCAGTATTTT. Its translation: CASSRTSGPSTDTQYF.